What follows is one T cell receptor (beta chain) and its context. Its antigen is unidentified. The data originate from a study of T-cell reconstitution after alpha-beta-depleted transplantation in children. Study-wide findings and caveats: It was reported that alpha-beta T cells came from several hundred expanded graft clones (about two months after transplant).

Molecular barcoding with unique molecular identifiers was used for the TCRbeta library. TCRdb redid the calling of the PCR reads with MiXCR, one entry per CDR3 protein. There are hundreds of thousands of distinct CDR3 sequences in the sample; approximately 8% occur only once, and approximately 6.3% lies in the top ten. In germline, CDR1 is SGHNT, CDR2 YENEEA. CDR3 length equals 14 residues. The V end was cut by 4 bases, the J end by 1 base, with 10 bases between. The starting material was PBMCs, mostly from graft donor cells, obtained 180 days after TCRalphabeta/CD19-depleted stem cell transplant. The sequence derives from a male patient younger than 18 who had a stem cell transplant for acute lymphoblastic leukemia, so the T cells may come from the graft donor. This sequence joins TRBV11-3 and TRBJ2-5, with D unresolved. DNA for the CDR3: TGTGCCAGCAGCTCCGAGGCAGCCCAAGAGACCCAGTACTTC. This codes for CASSSEAAQETQYF.